Listed below are T cell receptor beta chains from one sample, sequenced in a study of cytomegalovirus exposure and HLA in healthy donors. Profiled with immunoSEQ multiplex PCR; TCRdb holds only in-frame clones, not every one. Here the sample spans under 200,000 clones, 65% to 70% being singletons. The sample taken for sequencing was PBMCs. Receptors were obtained from a woman under 30 in good health and CMV-seropositive. Each CDR3 is given with its conserved first and last residue. A D gene is named only where the DNA matches it firmly. Rows may omit the clone size; those that give it use once, few, many or a size class.

v_call	j_call	d_call	clone_size	cdr3_aa	cdr3_nt
TRBV27	TRBJ1-6	NA	NA	CASSRSSESSYNSPLHF	TGTGCCAGCAGTAGATCTTCGGAGAGCTCCTATAATTCACCCCTCCACTTT
TRBV28	TRBJ1-1	TRBD1	NA	CASSTGGTEAFF	TGTGCCAGCAGCACAGGGGGGACTGAAGCTTTCTTT
TRBV30	TRBJ1-1	NA	NA	CAWSRGGYPGATEAFF	TGTGCCTGGAGCCGGGGGGGCTATCCGGGGGCCACTGAAGCTTTCTTT
TRBV18	TRBJ1-2	NA	NA	CASSHNDEANYGYTF	TGTGCCAGCTCACACAACGACGAGGCTAACTATGGCTACACCTTC
TRBV7-9	TRBJ2-3	TRBD1	NA	CASSSGDRRTDTQYF	TGTGCCAGCAGCTCTGGGGACAGACGCACAGATACGCAGTATTTT
TRBV27	TRBJ1-2	TRBD1	NA	CASSFRDREDGYTF	TGTGCCAGCAGTTTCCGGGACAGGGAGGATGGCTACACCTTC
TRBV30	TRBJ1-4	NA	NA	CAWGRTATNEKLFF	TGTGCCTGGGGACGGACAGCAACTAATGAAAAACTGTTTTTT
TRBV6-1	TRBJ1-4	NA	few	CASSVFQGFNEKLFF	TGTGCCAGCAGTGTATTTCAGGGTTTTAATGAAAAACTGTTTTTT
TRBV28	TRBJ1-5	NA	NA	CASSLFSNQPQHF	TGTGCCAGCAGTTTATTTTCGAATCAGCCCCAGCATTTT
TRBV5-1	TRBJ2-1	TRBD1	once	CASSAGQGAAYNEQFF	TGCGCCAGCAGCGCCGGACAGGGGGCGGCCTACAATGAGCAGTTCTTC